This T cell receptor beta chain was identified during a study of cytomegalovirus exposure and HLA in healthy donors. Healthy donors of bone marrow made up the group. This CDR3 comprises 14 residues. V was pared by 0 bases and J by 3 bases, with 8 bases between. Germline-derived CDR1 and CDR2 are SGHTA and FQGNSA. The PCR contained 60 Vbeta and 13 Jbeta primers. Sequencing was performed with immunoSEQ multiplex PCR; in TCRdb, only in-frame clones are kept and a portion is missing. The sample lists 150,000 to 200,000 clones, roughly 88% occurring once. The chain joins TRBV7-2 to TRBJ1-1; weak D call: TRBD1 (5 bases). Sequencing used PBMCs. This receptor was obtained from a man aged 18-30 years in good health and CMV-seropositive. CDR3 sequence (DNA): TGTGCCAGCAGCTTAGCAGGGGTTGACACTGAAGCTTTCTTT. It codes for CASSLAGVDTEAFF.